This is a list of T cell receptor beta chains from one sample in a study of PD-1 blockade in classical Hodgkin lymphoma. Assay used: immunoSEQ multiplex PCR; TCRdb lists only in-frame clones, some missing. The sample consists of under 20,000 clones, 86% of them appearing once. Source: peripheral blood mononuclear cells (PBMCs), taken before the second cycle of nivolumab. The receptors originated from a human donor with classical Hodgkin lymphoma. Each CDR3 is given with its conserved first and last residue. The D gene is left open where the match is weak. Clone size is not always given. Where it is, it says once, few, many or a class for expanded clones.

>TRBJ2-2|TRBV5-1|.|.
TGCGCCAGCAGCTCGTCTGTGGGGGGATTGAGCACCGGGGAGCTGTTTTTT
CASSSSVGGLSTGELFF
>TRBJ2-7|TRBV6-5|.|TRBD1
TGTGCCAGCACCCAATCCGGGACAGTCTACGAGCAGTACTTC
CASTQSGTVYEQYF
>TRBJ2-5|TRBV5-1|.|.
TGCGCCAGCAGCCGTGGAGAGGGAGAGACCCAGTACTTC
CASSRGEGETQYF
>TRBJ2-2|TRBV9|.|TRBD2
TGTGCCAGCAGCGTAGAGGCAGCGGGGGGCACCACCGGGGAGCTGTTTTTT
CASSVEAAGGTTGELFF
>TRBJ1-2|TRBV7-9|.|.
TGTGCCAGCAGCTTAGACACAGGGAGTAAGGGGAGCGGCTACACCTTC
CASSLDTGSKGSGYTF
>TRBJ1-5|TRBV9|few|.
TGTGCCAGCAGCGGTACCAGCAATCAGCCCCAGCATTTT
CASSGTSNQPQHF
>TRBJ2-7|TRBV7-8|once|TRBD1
TGTGCCAGCAGCTTAGCTCGGGACAGGGGGTTTGGGGGAGCAGCCGAGCAGTACTTC
CASSLARDRGFGGAAEQYF
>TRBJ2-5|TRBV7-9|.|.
TGTGCCAGCAGCTTAGACCGTCTCCTCCAAGAGACCCAGTACTTC
CASSLDRLLQETQYF
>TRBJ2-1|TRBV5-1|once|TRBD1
TGCGCCAGCAGCTTACGACAGGGCTATGAGCAGTTCTTC
CASSLRQGYEQFF
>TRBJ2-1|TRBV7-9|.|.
TGTGCCAGCAGCTTGATGGCAGGAGCCTACAATGAGCAGTTCTTC
CASSLMAGAYNEQFF
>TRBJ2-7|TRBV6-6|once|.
TGTGCCAGCAGTTACGCATTGGGACCATACGAGCAGTACTTC
CASSYALGPYEQYF
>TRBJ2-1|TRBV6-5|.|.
TGTGCCAGCAGTCTCAACTCAAACACCTACAATGAGCAGTTCTTC
CASSLNSNTYNEQFF
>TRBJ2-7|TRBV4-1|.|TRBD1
TGCGCCAGCAGCCAAGCCTCCGACAGGGGGCTCTACGAGCAGTACTTC
CASSQASDRGLYEQYF
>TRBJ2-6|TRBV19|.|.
TGTGCCAGTAGTATAGGAGAAGGCTCTGGGGCCAACGTCCTGACTTTC
CASSIGEGSGANVLTF
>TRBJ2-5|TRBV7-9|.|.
TGTGCCAGCAGTAACGGGCTTTTGGGTGAGACCCAGTACTTC
CASSNGLLGETQYF
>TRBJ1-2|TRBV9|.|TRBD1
TGTGCCAGCAGCGCAGGGACAGGGGGCGACTATGGCTACACCTTC
CASSAGTGGDYGYTF
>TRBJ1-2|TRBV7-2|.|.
TGTGCCAGCAGCTTAACCCCGACTGATAACTATGGCTACACCTTC
CASSLTPTDNYGYTF
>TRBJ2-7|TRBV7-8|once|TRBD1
TGTGCCAGCAGCTTAGGAGACAGGGGAACCTACGAGCAGTACTTC
CASSLGDRGTYEQYF
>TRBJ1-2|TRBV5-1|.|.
TGCGCCAGCAGCCCCTTGGGGGAGTATGGCTACACCTTC
CASSPLGEYGYTF
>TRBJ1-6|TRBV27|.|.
TGTGCCAGCAGTCCTGGGAGTTATAATTCACCCCTCCACTTT
CASSPGSYNSPLHF
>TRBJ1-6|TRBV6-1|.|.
TGTGCCAGCAGTGAATTGCAGGGCGAAGTGTCACCCCTCCACTTT
CASSELQGEVSPLHF
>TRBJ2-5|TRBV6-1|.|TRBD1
TGTGCCAGCAGTGAAGCGAGGGCTGGGGCGGACAGGGGCCCACTTGGAGAGACCCAGTACTTC
CASSEARAGADRGPLGETQYF
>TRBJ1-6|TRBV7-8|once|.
TGTGCCAGCAGCTTATCCTACACAGGGTTGGGTAATTCACCCCTCCACTTT
CASSLSYTGLGNSPLHF
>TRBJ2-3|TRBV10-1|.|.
TGCGCCAGCAGTGAATGGGGGACAGATACGCAGTATTTT
CASSEWGTDTQYF
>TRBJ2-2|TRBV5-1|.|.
TGCGCCAGCAGCTTGGGGGGCGCCGGGGAGCTGTTTTTT
CASSLGGAGELFF
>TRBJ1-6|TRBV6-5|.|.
TGTGCCAGCAGTTACGCGGGCTCACCCCTCCACTTT
CASSYAGSPLHF
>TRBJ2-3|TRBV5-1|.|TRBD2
TGCGCCAGCAGCTTGCCGGGGGGAACAGATACGCAGTATTTT
CASSLPGGTDTQYF
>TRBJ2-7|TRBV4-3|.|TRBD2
TGCGCCAGCAGCCAGGGGTTGGGGACTAACGGCGAGCAGTACTTC
CASSQGLGTNGEQYF
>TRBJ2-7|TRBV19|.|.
TGTGCCAGTAGCCAAGCCCCTAGGGCGGACCCGAACTCCTACGAGCAGTACTTC
CASSQAPRADPNSYEQYF
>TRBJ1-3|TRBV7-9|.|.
TGTGCCAGCAGCCGGACGAGCTCTGGAAACACCATATATTTT
CASSRTSSGNTIYF
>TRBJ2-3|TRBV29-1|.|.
TGCAGCGCCTTAGCGCGGGCTAGCACAGATACGCAGTATTTT
CSALARASTDTQYF
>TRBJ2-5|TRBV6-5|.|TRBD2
TGTGCCAGCAGTCCAACGCGCGGGGGCCAAGAGACCCAGTACTTC
CASSPTRGGQETQYF
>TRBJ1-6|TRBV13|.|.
TGTGCCAGCAGCTTATCAGGTGGTTCACCCCTCCACTTT
CASSLSGGSPLHF
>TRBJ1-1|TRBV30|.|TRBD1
TGTGCCGGTTTACAGGGGCGGAGAAATGAAGCTTTCTTT
CAGLQGRRNEAFF
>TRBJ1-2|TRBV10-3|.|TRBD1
TGTGCCATCAGTGTGGACAGGGGGCGCGACTATGGCTACACCTTC
CAISVDRGRDYGYTF
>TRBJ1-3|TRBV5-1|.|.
TGCGCCAGCAGCTTGGCGGGGGGCTCTGGAAACACCATATATTTT
CASSLAGGSGNTIYF
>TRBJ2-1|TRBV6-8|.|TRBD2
TGTGCCAGTCTCCTAGCGGGGGTTAATGAGCAGTTCTTC
CASLLAGVNEQFF
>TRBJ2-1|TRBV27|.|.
TGTGCCGGACGCCAGAAGCAGTTCTTC
CAGRQKQFF
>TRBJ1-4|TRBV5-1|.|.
TGCGCCAGCAGCCCTAATGTGGGAAGGGAGGAAAAACTGTTTTTT
CASSPNVGREEKLFF
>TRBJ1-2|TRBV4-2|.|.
TGTGCCAGCAGCCAAGCGAAGGAGAACTATGGCTACACCTTC
CASSQAKENYGYTF
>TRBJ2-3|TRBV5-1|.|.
TGCGCCAGCAGCCTCGACCCCGGAGGACCAGATACGCAGTATTTT
CASSLDPGGPDTQYF
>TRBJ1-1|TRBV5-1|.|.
TGCGCCAGCAGCTTGTTGGGCCCTCAAATCTTT
CASSLLGPQIF
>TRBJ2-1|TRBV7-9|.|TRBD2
TGTGCCAGCAGCTTTTCCGCTAGCGGGGGGGTGAGCGAGCAGTTCTTC
CASSFSASGGVSEQFF
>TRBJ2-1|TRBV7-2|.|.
TGTGCCAGCAGCTTAGCCAGAGACAATGAGCAGTTCTTC
CASSLARDNEQFF
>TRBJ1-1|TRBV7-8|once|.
TGTGCCAGCAGCTTTTTAGGGGAGGACACTGAAGCTTTCTTT
CASSFLGEDTEAFF
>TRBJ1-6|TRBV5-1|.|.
TGCGCCAGCAGCTTAACCAATTCACCCCTCCACTTT
CASSLTNSPLHF
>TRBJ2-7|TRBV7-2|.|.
TGTGCCAGCAGCAAAAGGCGGTCCTACGAGCAGTACTTC
CASSKRRSYEQYF
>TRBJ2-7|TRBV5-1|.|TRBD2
TGCGCCAGCAGCTTATCGGGGGGAGTTGGCGAGCAGTACTTC
CASSLSGGVGEQYF
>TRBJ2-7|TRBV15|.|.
TGTGCCACCAGCTCCGGGGCGGATTACGAGCAGTACTTC
CATSSGADYEQYF
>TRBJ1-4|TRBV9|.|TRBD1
TGTGCCAGCAGCGTACAGGGGGCAGGTGAAAAACTGTTTTTT
CASSVQGAGEKLFF
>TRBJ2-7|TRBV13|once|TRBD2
TGTGCCAGCAGCTTCTCTCCGACTAGCGGAACCTACGAGCAGTACTTC
CASSFSPTSGTYEQYF
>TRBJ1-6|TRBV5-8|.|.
TGTGCCAGCAGCAGGGACGGGGTTTCACCCCTCCACTTT
CASSRDGVSPLHF
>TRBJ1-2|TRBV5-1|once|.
TGCGCCAGCAGCTTGGATGGGGACTCTGGCGGCTACACCTTC
CASSLDGDSGGYTF
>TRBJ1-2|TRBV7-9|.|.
TGTGCCAGCAGCTTAGCCGCCAGCTACCATGGCTACACCTTC
CASSLAASYHGYTF